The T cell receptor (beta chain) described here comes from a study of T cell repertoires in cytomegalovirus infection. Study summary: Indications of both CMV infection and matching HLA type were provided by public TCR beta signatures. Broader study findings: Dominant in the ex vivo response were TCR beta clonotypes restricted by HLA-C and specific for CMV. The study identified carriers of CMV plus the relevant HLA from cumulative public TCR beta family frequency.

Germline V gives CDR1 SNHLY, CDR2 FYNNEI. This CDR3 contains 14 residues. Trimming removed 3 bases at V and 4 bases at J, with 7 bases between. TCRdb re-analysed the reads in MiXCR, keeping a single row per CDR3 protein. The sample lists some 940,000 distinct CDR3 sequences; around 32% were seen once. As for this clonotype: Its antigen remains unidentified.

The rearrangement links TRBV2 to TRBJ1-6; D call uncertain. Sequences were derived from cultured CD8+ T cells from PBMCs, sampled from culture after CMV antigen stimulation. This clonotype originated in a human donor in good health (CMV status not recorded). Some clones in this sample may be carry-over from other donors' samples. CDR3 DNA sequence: TGTGCCAGCAGTGAGGGCCCTTATAATTCACCCCTCCACTTT. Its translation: CASSEGPYNSPLHF.